A single T cell receptor (beta chain) is shown here with its context. Antigen: not known. One end of the junction fails to match germline, which may point to a read error. These data are taken from a study of blood T cells in healthy people across ages. PCR was performed a second time for about 7 to 12 cycles using a sample-barcoded 5' primer and a J-beta primer mix. Using its own MiXCR run on the 5' RACE reads, TCRdb lists one record per CDR3 protein. The table includes roughly 1,700,000 distinct CDR3 sequences, 28% detected once. Study-wide findings and caveats: The study could not conclusively compare naive and antigen-experienced cells, given its unsorted PBMCs. Diversity of TCR beta correlated strongly with naive T cell percentage.

This sequence originates from a woman aged 25-40 years in good health. The sample comprised blood.

The CDR3 region has the DNA TGTGTCAGCAGTTACTCAGAAAACACTGAAGCTTTCTTT. This sequence encodes CVSSYSENTEAFF. This sequence joins TRBV6-2 or TRBV6-3 and TRBJ1-1; no reliable D call. The CDR3 totals 13 residues. CDR1 and CDR2 (germline): MNHEY, SVGEGT.